This T cell receptor beta chain was found in a study of blood T cell repertoires in COVID-19. Study overall: Specimens from acute and convalescent COVID-19 originated in the United States, Italy and Spain. T cells, B-cell-depleted T cells, or PBMCs supplied cDNA or gDNA.

Source study methods: Estimation of nucleated cell counts was performed using reference gene primer amplification. Some clones are missing from TCRdb's copy, which holds only in-frame ones; the method was immunoSEQ multiplex PCR. Clone size and V and J calls were adopted from that table, with D and trimming inferred from the DNA. Seen here are around 86,000 clones, approximately 83% observed once, and the top ten hold 29%. The CDR3 runs to 15 residues. Trimming removed 0 bases at V and 4 bases at J, with 12 bases between. Germline CDR1 reads MGHRA; CDR2 reads YSYEKL. This clone was recorded only once.

This TCR came from a woman of 80 years or more with acute or convalescent COVID-19. V gene TRBV4-1 combines with J gene TRBJ1-2, with D tentatively TRBD1 (5 bases). Sequencing input: peripheral blood. CDR3 amino acids: CASSQESGSGYGYTF. CDR3 DNA: TGCGCCAGCAGCCAAGAGTCAGGGTCAGGCTATGGCTACACCTTC.